Below, one T cell receptor (beta chain) is given with its context. The V gene lost 5 bases and the J gene lost 0 bases, with 16 bases spanning the gap. This CDR3 contains 17 residues. The germline V gene encodes CDR1 SNHLY and CDR2 FYNNEI. The record originates from a study of technical replicates of blood from a few donors. Sequencing used immunoSEQ multiplex PCR; TCRdb keeps in-frame clones, though not all of them. The sample has tens of thousands of clones, 93% seen once. The receptor's source is a human donor in good health. The sequenced sample was T cells isolated from PBMCs. The V gene is TRBV2, the J gene TRBJ1-4; tentatively, D is TRBD1 (5 bases). CDR3 protein: CASSLRQGLATNEKLFF. CDR3 in DNA: TGTGCCAGCAGTCTCAGGCAGGGCCTTGCAACTAATGAAAAACTGTTTTTT.